The table lists the clone carrying this T cell receptor (beta chain) with many counts. Its antigen remains unknown. This record belongs to a study of T cells in Graves' hyperthyroidism and ophthalmopathy. Study-wide points: Ophthalmopathy, which appeared later, was predicted by the model a median approximately six months before onset.

Exclusion criteria comprised uncontrolled infection, other autoimmune disease, pregnancy or lactation. The CDR3 is made up of 14 amino acids. Trimming pared 3 bases from V and 3 bases from J, leaving 12 bases between. CDR1 is SGDLS, CDR2 YYNGEE, per germline. Amplification yielded TCR beta CDR3 regions, with RNA transcripts as the source. Primed by the HTBI set, a first-round RT-PCR was run on the TCR CDR3. Via MiXCR, TCRdb re-called the multiplex PCR reads, giving one row per CDR3 protein. The sample includes 350,000 to 400,000 distinct CDR3 sequences, 15% seen only once; the top ten take 32%. The genes are TRBV9 and TRBJ1-1, with a tentative D call TRBD1 (6 bases). The receptor's source is a woman in her thirties with Graves' hyperthyroidism. Sequenced: blood. This CDR3 reads CASSEQGGYTEAFF. CDR3 nucleotide sequence: TGTGCCAGCAGCGAACAGGGTGGGTACACTGAAGCTTTCTTT.